This paragraph covers one T cell receptor beta chain sequence. Its antigen is not identified. The V and J ends lost 0 bases and 2 bases, in that order; junction bases with no gene match: 4. The CDR3 consists of 15 residues. Germline V gene sequence: CDR1 SGDLS, CDR2 YYNGEE. RNA was isolated and reverse transcribed to cDNA, the sequencing template. TCRdb's copy holds only in-frame clones and misses some; the assay was immunoSEQ multiplex PCR. The data show roughly 150,000 clones, around 55% seen once. The data derive from a study of CD8+ T cells in alopecia areata. Notes on the study in general: Scalp lesions, especially in alopecia totalis/universalis, had higher clonality than normal scalp.

This TCR was recovered from a human donor in good health. The sample consisted of CD4+ T cells sorted from blood. The J gene is TRBJ2-7, the V gene TRBV9; 8 nucleotides line up with TRBD2. The CDR3 protein is CASSVAAGVPYEQYF. The CDR3 nucleotides are TGTGCCAGCAGCGTAGCAGCGGGAGTCCCCTACGAGCAGTACTTC.